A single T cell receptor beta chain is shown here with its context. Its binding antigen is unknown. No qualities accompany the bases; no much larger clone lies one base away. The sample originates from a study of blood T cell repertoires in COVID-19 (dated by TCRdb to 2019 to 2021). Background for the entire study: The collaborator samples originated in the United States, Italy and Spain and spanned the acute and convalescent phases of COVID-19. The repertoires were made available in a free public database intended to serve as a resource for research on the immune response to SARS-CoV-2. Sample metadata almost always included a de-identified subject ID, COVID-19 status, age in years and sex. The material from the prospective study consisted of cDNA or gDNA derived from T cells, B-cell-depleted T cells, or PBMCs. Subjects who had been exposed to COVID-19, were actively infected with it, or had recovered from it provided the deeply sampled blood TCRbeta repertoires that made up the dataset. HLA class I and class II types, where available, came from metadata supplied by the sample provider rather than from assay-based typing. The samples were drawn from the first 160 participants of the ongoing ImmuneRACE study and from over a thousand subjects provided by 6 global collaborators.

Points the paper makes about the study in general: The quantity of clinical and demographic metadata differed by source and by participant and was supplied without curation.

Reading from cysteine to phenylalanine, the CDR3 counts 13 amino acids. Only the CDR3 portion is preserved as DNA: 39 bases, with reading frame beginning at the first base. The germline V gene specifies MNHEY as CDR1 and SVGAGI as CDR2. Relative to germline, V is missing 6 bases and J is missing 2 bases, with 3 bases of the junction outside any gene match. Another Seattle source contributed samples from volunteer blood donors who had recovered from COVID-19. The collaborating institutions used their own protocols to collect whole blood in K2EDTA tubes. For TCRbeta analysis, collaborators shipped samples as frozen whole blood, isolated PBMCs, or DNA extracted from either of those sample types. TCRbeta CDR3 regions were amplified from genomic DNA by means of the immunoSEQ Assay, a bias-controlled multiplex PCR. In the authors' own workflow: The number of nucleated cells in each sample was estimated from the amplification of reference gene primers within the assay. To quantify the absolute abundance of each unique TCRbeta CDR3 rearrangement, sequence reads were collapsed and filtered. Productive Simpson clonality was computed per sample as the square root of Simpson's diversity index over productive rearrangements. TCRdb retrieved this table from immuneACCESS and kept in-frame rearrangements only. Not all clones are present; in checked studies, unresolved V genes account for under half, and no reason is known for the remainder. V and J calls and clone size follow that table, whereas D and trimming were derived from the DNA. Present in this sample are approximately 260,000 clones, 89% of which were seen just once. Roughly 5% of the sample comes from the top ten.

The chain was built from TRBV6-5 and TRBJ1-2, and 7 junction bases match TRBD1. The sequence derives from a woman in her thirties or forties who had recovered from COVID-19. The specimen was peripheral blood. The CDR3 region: CASRQTGNYGYTF. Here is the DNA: TGTGCCAGCAGACAGACAGGGAACTATGGCTACACCTTC.